Presented here are 24 T cell receptor beta chains from one specimen sequenced in a study of blood T cell repertoires in COVID-19. The data were produced by immunoSEQ multiplex PCR, yet TCRdb's version contains in-frame clones alone and is incomplete. The repertoire has 650,000 to 800,000 clones, about 90% of them found once; the top ten carry under 0.3%. Sequenced sample: peripheral blood. These receptor sequences come from a woman aged 18-29 years with acute or convalescent COVID-19.

CDR3 DNA sequence: TGTGCCAGTGGGCAGTCCGTAGACTACACCTTC. Amino acid sequence: CASGQSVDYTF. The chain is built from TRBV19 and TRBJ1-2; D gene ambiguous. CDR1 is LNHDA, CDR2 SQIVND, per germline (reference sequence). The V gene lost 8 bases and the J gene lost 10 bases, with 14 bases spanning the gap. The CDR3 runs to 11 residues.

CDR3 nucleotide sequence: TGCAGCGTTAAAAATAGCGGGGGGTCAGCCTCTAACTATGGCTACACCTTC. It encodes CSVKNSGGSASNYGYTF. The chain recombines TRBV29-1 with TRBJ1-2; a weak D match, TRBD1 (5 bases). Trimming removed 5 bases at V and 0 bases at J, with 22 bases between. Germline V gene data show CDR1 as SQVTM and CDR2 as ANQGSEA. The CDR3 consists of 17 residues. Full variable domain (rest looked up from reference TRBV29-1 and TRBJ1-2): SAVISQKPSRDICQRGTSLTIQCQVDSQVTMMFWYRQQPGQSLTLIATANQGSEATYESGFVIDKFPISRPNLTFSTLTVSNMSPEDSSIYLCSVKNSGGSASNYGYTFGSGTRLTVV.

This chain links TRBV7-2 with TRBJ2-3; TRBD1 aligns across 7 bases. V shed 1 base, J shed 2 bases, and the junction held 3 bases outside the gene matches. The germline V gene encodes CDR1 SGHTA and CDR2 FQGNSA. The CDR3 consists of 15 residues. CDR3 DNA: TGTGCCAGCAGCTTAGAGGGGGCGACCACAGATACGCAGTATTTT. The encoded protein is CASSLEGATTDTQYF.

This rearrangement joins TRBV15 to TRBJ2-7; D is possibly TRBD1 (5 bases). The CDR3 is made up of 13 amino acids. Germline CDR1 reads LNHNV; CDR2 reads YYDKDF (reference sequence). V lost 5 bases and J lost 3, with 11 bases in between. This CDR3 is CATSPRQSYEQYF. CDR3 coding DNA: TGTGCCACCAGCCCCCGACAGAGCTACGAGCAGTACTTC.

This clone appeared once. The chain links TRBV11-2 to TRBJ1-1; D perhaps matches TRBD1 (6 bases). From germline, CDR1 is SGHAT and CDR2 FQNNGV. The CDR3 totals 14 residues. V was pared by 1 base and J by 6 bases, with 12 bases between. The CDR3 region is CASSLVTRTAEAFF. The CDR3 nucleotides are TGTGCCAGCAGCTTAGTCACCAGGACAGCTGAAGCTTTCTTT.

V is TRBV12-3 or TRBV12-4 and J is TRBJ2-2; TRBD2 is a possible D gene (5 bases). This CDR3 spans 13 amino acids. Trimming pared 6 bases from V and 6 bases from J, leaving 11 bases between. For the CDR3, the DNA is TGTGCCAGCAGCTCCGAGGGCCCCGGGGAGCTGTTTTTT. It encodes CASSSEGPGELFF.

The chain carries TRBV3-1 (or the pseudogene TRBV3-2) and TRBJ2-5; 8 bases are shared with TRBD1. Germline assignment: CDR1 LGHDT and CDR2 YNNKEL (reference sequence). The J segment lost 4 bases and the V segment lost 0 bases, leaving 10 bases of the junction unmatched. The CDR3 contains 17 residues. CDR3: CASSQESSRGRLETQYF. DNA for the CDR3: TGTGCCAGCAGCCAAGAATCTAGCAGGGGGCGATTAGAGACCCAGTACTTC.

DNA for the CDR3: TGTGCCAGCAGCTCCGCCTCCGGGACTCCCTACGAGCAGTACTTC. Its translation: CASSSASGTPYEQYF. This chain links TRBV7-3 with TRBJ2-7, with D possibly being TRBD2 (6 bases). The CDR3 consists of 15 residues. Germline V gene sequence: CDR1 SGHTA, CDR2 FQGTGA. Trimming cost V 4 bases and J 2 bases, with 15 bases left between them.

The V and J genes are TRBV5-1 and TRBJ1-1, with 8 bases that match TRBD1. CDR3 length: 15 residues. The J segment lost 5 bases and the V segment lost 2 bases, leaving 8 bases of the junction unmatched. Germline CDR1 reads SGHRS; CDR2 reads YFSETQ. DNA of the CDR3: TGCGCCAGCAGCTTAGGGACAGGAAGGGGAACTGAAGCTTTCTTT. This encodes CASSLGTGRGTEAFF.

This clone was observed once. CDR3 nucleotide sequence: TGTGCCAGTAGTATCCGACAGGGATGGGATGGCTACACCTTC. It yields the protein CASSIRQGWDGYTF. The rearrangement links TRBV19 to TRBJ1-2, with 7 bases aligning to TRBD1. Trimming at V came to 3 bases and at J to 6 bases, leaving 7 bases not matched to a gene. The germline V gene has CDR1 LNHDA and CDR2 SQIVND (reference sequence). The CDR3 contains 14 residues.

CDR3 coding DNA: TGTGCCAGCAGCCATCCCGGGGCGGGGCGCCAAGAGACCCAGTACTTC. It translates to CASSHPGAGRQETQYF. The V call is TRBV3-1 (or the pseudogene TRBV3-2), the J call TRBJ2-5, with D maybe TRBD2 (6 bases). CDR1 is LGHDT and CDR2 is YNNKEL in the germline V gene (reference sequence). Trimming shortened V by 3 bases and J by 1 base, and 15 bases separated the two germline ends. This CDR3 spans 16 amino acids.

The rearrangement links TRBV12-3 or TRBV12-4 to TRBJ2-7; D is unclear. Trimming cost V 5 bases and J 3 bases, with 8 bases left between them. This CDR3 contains 12 residues. CDR3 region: CASSPRSYEQYF. The CDR3 bases are TGTGCCAGCAGTCCCCGTAGCTACGAGCAGTACTTC.

This clone has more than one count but fewer than ten. The rearrangement uses TRBV6-2 or TRBV6-3 and TRBJ2-1; maybe TRBD1 (6 bases). CDR3 length: 11 amino acids. The germline V gene encodes CDR1 MNHEY and CDR2 SVGEGT. Trimming shortened V by 5 bases and J by 10 bases, and 9 bases separated the two germline ends. This CDR3 is CASSPGHEQFF. CDR3 bases: TGTGCCAGCAGTCCGGGACACGAGCAGTTCTTC.

V usage is TRBV5-1 and J usage is TRBJ1-5, with D perhaps TRBD1 (6 bases). Trimming took 4 bases from V and 0 from J, leaving 11 bases between them. CDR1 is SGHRS and CDR2 is YFSETQ in the germline V gene. This CDR3 region has 15 residues. The chain's CDR3 is CASSPEGDSNQPQHF. The CDR3 DNA reads TGCGCCAGCAGCCCCGAGGGGGATAGCAATCAGCCCCAGCATTTT.

The rearrangement links TRBV27 to TRBJ2-7, with a possible D match to TRBD2 (6 bases). The V gene's germline CDR1 is MNHEY and CDR2 SMNVEV (reference sequence). The length of the CDR3 is 15 residues. V was trimmed by 5 bases and J by 0 bases, leaving 14 bases between them. In DNA form, the CDR3 reads TGTGCCAGCAGTACCCGGGACTTGCCCTCCTACGAGCAGTACTTC. As protein: CASSTRDLPSYEQYF.

The chain has TRBV4-3 and TRBJ2-7, with D perhaps TRBD1 (5 bases). The CDR3 is made up of 16 amino acids. Trimming stripped 2 bases from V and 7 bases from J, with 21 bases between. In germline, CDR1 is LGHNA, CDR2 YSLEER. The CDR3 DNA reads as TGCGCCAGCAGCCAACCCCTCAGGGTAGGTTCGTGGGAGCAGTACTTC. Translated: CASSQPLRVGSWEQYF.

The rearrangement joins TRBV9 to TRBJ1-2; possible D gene TRBD1, 6 bases. V was shortened by 4 bases and J by 4 bases, with 17 bases between the two germline ends. In germline, CDR1 is SGDLS, CDR2 YYNGEE. The CDR3 covers 15 residues. The CDR3 sequence is CASSLTGAGAYGYTF. The CDR3 DNA follows: TGTGCCAGCAGCTTAACCGGAGCGGGGGCCTATGGCTACACCTTC.

The chain employs TRBV4-1 and TRBJ1-1; possible D gene TRBD1, 5 bases. The CDR3 is 13 residues long. Germline V gene sequence: CDR1 MGHRA, CDR2 YSYEKL. V lost 1 base, J lost 6 bases, and 9 bases lay in between. CDR3 bases: TGCGCCAGCAGCCAAGTTGGGGGGGCTGAAGCTTTCTTT. Amino acids: CASSQVGGAEAFF.

The CDR3 nucleotides are TGTGCCAGCAGCTCGACAGGGTCCTACAATGAGCAGTTCTTC. Encoded protein: CASSSTGSYNEQFF. The chain recombines TRBV6-2 or TRBV6-3 with TRBJ2-1; 7 nucleotides agree with TRBD1. The CDR3 has 14 residues. Trimming cost V 6 bases and J 1 base; bases outside gene matches: 3. Germline V gene sequence: CDR1 MNHEY, CDR2 SVGEGT.

This clone was seen just once. V is TRBV27 and J is TRBJ2-1; the match to TRBD1 covers 8 bases. Germline V CDR1 and CDR2: MNHEY, SMNVEV (reference sequence). CDR3 size: 14 residues. Losses at the gene ends were 5 bases for V and 5 bases for J; bases not matched to a gene: 5. The CDR3 nucleotides are TGTGCCAGCAGTGGGCGGACAGGGAACAATGAGCAGTTCTTC. Its translation: CASSGRTGNNEQFF.

This chain joins TRBV20-1 and TRBJ1-2, with TRBD1 matching 9 bases. Per the germline V gene, CDR1 is DFQATT and CDR2 is SNEGSKA (reference sequence). Unmatched junction bases numbered 14, after V lost 3 bases and J lost 3 bases. The CDR3 spans 17 residues. DNA of the CDR3: TGCAGTGCTAGTACACAGGGGGCGCTGGGGTTCTACTATGGCTACACCTTC. It translates to CSASTQGALGFYYGYTF.

This clone was recorded once. The rearrangement joins TRBV2 to TRBJ1-3; 8 nucleotides match TRBD1. The CDR3 is 16 amino acids. Germline assignment: CDR1 SNHLY and CDR2 FYNNEI. V trimming: 6 bases; J trimming: 4 bases; junction bases outside the gene matches: 11. The CDR3 sequence is CASSVDRGQNGNTIYF. In DNA, the CDR3 is TGTGCCAGCAGCGTCGACAGGGGACAAAACGGAAACACCATATATTTT. The full variable domain, with the rest looked up from reference TRBV2 and TRBJ1-3, is EPEVTQTPSHQVTQMGQEVILRCVPISNHLYFYWYRQILGQKVEFLVSFYNNEISEKSEIFDDQFSVERPDGSNFTLKIRSTKLEDSAMYFCASSVDRGQNGNTIYFGEGSWLTVV.

The chain employs TRBV6-6 and TRBJ1-1; 9 bases line up with TRBD1. CDR3 size: 13 residues. The V gene end was trimmed by 5 bases and the J gene end by 10 bases; junction bases not matched to a gene: 8. CDR1 MNHNY and CDR2 SVGAGI come from the germline V gene (reference sequence). The CDR3 DNA reads TGTGCCAGCAGTCTCCGGGACAGGGAAGGAGCTTTCTTT. This gives the protein CASSLRDREGAFF.

The V gene is TRBV27, the J gene TRBJ2-2; 10 bases align to TRBD2. V was clipped by 7 bases and J by 6 bases; unmatched bases: 2. The CDR3 sequence is 13 residues long. The germline CDR1 and CDR2 sequences are MNHEY and SMNVEV (reference sequence). The CDR3 protein is CASMSGGAGELFF. CDR3 DNA sequence: TGTGCCAGCATGAGCGGGGGGGCCGGGGAGCTGTTTTTT.